The 15 T cell receptor beta chains reported below all come from one sample, sequenced in a study of radiotherapy plus CTLA-4 blockade in lung cancer. Measured with immunoSEQ multiplex PCR; TCRdb has only the in-frame clones, and not every one. The sample has tens of thousands of clones, 70% to 80% seen once. The specimen was peripheral blood, collected from a patient treated with radiotherapy plus ipilimumab. These receptor sequences come from a human donor with non-small cell lung cancer who had a complete response to radiotherapy plus ipilimumab.

The chain couples TRBV4-3 to TRBJ2-5; D unclear. This CDR3 has 13 residues. Trimming shortened V by 3 bases and J by 3 bases, and 8 bases separated the two germline ends. Looked up from germline, CDR1 is LGHNA and CDR2 is YSLEER. The CDR3 sequence: CASSQSRKETQYF. DNA of the CDR3: TGCGCCAGCAGCCAGAGTAGAAAAGAGACCCAGTACTTC.

V is TRBV29-1 and J is TRBJ2-1, with 8 bases identical to TRBD2. V gave up 8 bases and J gave up 4 bases; unmatched junction bases: 13. This CDR3 comprises 15 residues. Germline CDR1 is SQVTM and CDR2 is ANQGSEA. The CDR3 protein is CSPLRVSGGYNEQFF. The CDR3 DNA follows: TGCAGCCCCCTCAGGGTGAGCGGGGGATACAATGAGCAGTTCTTC.

By share, this clone counts as medium-sized. This chain joins TRBV19 and TRBJ1-5; 8 bases match TRBD1. The V and J ends lost 5 bases and 5 bases, in that order; junction bases with no gene match: 5. The CDR3 extends over 14 amino acids. Germline V gene lookup returns CDR1 LNHDA and CDR2 SQIVND (reference sequence). The CDR3 spells CASSAGQGYQPQHF. As DNA, the CDR3 is TGTGCCAGTAGTGCAGGACAGGGCTATCAGCCCCAGCATTTT.

The chain combines TRBV6-5 with TRBJ1-5; 7 bases map to TRBD1. The CDR3 is 14 amino acids. Germline CDR1 MNHEY, CDR2 SVGAGI. V lost 4 bases, J lost 4 bases, and 4 bases stayed unmatched. CDR3 amino acids: CASSSTGKNQPQHF. CDR3 nucleotides: TGTGCCAGCAGTTCGACAGGGAAGAATCAGCCCCAGCATTTT.

V and J are TRBV15 and TRBJ2-7, with a weak D call TRBD2 (6 bases). Germline V CDR1 and CDR2: LNHNV, YYDKDF (reference sequence). The V and J ends lost 4 bases and 8 bases respectively, with 15 bases between them. The CDR3 sequence is 13 residues long. CDR3 sequence: CATSTGGEGKQYV. CDR3 coding DNA: TGTGCCACCAGCACCGGGGGAGAGGGGAAGCAGTACGTC.

J is TRBJ1-2 and V is TRBV30, with 9 nucleotides matching TRBD1. The V segment lost 1 base and the J segment 4 bases; nucleotides outside the gene matches: 4. The CDR3 runs to 14 residues. From germline, CDR1 is GTSNPN and CDR2 SVGIG (reference sequence). The CDR3, as DNA: TGTGCCTGGAGTGACAGGGGGCAGATCTATGGCTACACCTTC. It codes for CAWSDRGQIYGYTF. Full variable domain (rest looked up from reference TRBV30 and TRBJ1-2): SQTIHQWPATLVQPVGSPLSLECTVEGTSNPNLYWYRQAAGRGLQLLFYSVGIGQISSEVPQNLSASRPQDRQFILSSKKLLLSDSGFYLCAWSDRGQIYGYTFGSGTRLTVV.

The chain combines TRBV10-3 with TRBJ1-1; 7 bases match TRBD1. The V gene's germline CDR1 is ENHRY and CDR2 SYGVKD. V lost 6 bases, J lost 1 base, and 5 bases stayed unmatched. The CDR3 is 14 residues long. DNA of the CDR3: TGTGCCATCAGGGGGACAGCCCCGAACACTGAAGCTTTCTTT. Translated: CAIRGTAPNTEAFF.

The chain carries TRBV19 and TRBJ2-3, with 10 bases identical to TRBD1. Germline CDR1 LNHDA, CDR2 SQIVND (reference sequence). V trimming: 4 bases; J trimming: 7 bases; junction bases outside the gene matches: 8. This CDR3 is 15 amino acids long. CDR3 sequence: CASSNRDRGKHTQYF. The CDR3 nucleotides are TGTGCCAGTAGTAACCGGGACAGGGGAAAACATACGCAGTATTTT. Full variable domain (outside the CDR3, taken from reference TRBV19 and TRBJ2-3): DGGITQSPKYLFRKEGQNVTLSCEQNLNHDAMYWYRQDPGQGLRLIYYSQIVNDFQKGDIAEGYSVSREKKESFPLTVTSAQKNPTAFYLCASSNRDRGKHTQYFGPGTRLTVL.

The chain links TRBV19 to TRBJ1-5, with D possibly being TRBD1 (6 bases). Deletions cut 5 bases from V and 2 bases from J, with 16 bases between. Germline values: CDR1 LNHDA, CDR2 SQIVND (reference sequence). The CDR3 is 16 residues long. The CDR3 bases are TGTGCCAGTAGTCCCCAACAGGGAGTGGGCAATCAGCCCCAGCATTTT. Protein sequence: CASSPQQGVGNQPQHF.

This clone was found a few times. J is TRBJ1-2 and V is TRBV27; 11 nucleotides match TRBD1. Germline V CDR1 and CDR2: MNHEY, SMNVEV (reference sequence). With V trimmed by 7 bases and J by 4 bases, 14 bases remained unmatched. This CDR3 has 17 residues. The CDR3 reads CASTKGQGVGAGYGYTF. The CDR3 DNA reads as TGTGCCAGCACCAAGGGACAGGGGGTGGGGGCTGGCTATGGCTACACCTTC.

The chain is built from TRBV29-1 and TRBJ2-7, with 8 bases that match TRBD1. V was clipped by 3 bases and J by 6 bases; unmatched bases: 4. The germline gives CDR1 SQVTM, CDR2 ANQGSEA. CDR3 length: 12 amino acids. CDR3 sequence: CSVDGRGPEQYF. The CDR3 DNA is TGCAGCGTTGACGGCAGGGGGCCCGAGCAGTACTTC.

The chain uses TRBV6-1 and TRBJ2-5; no clear D gene. Matching the DNA end better, TRBJ2-7 makes the J call doubtful. The germline CDR1 and CDR2 sequences are MNHNS and SASEGT. This CDR3 comprises 12 residues. The CDR3 DNA sequence: TGTGCCAGCAACTCAGGATTCTACGAGCAGTACTTC. Translated: CASNSGFYEQYF.

This clone was observed a single time. The chain has TRBV15 and TRBJ2-5; D gene ambiguous. CDR1 is LNHNV and CDR2 is YYDKDF in the germline V gene (reference sequence). Trimming took 0 bases from V and 0 from J, leaving 8 bases between them. The CDR3 has 15 residues. The CDR3 DNA reads as TGTGCCACCAGCAGAGATTCTGCGAACCAAGAGACCCAGTACTTC. Translated: CATSRDSANQETQYF. The complete variable domain, with remaining parts taken from reference TRBV15 and TRBJ2-5, reads DAMVIQNPRYQVTQFGKPVTLSCSQTLNHNVMYWYQQKSSQAPKLLFHYYDKDFNNEADTPDNFQSRRPNTSFCFLDIRSPGLGDTAMYLCATSRDSANQETQYFGPGTRLLVL.

V gene TRBV25-1 combines with J gene TRBJ1-5, with 7 bases that match TRBD1. This CDR3 contains 16 residues. CDR1 MGHDK and CDR2 SYGVNS come from the germline V gene. Trimming removed 4 bases from V and 2 bases from J; junction bases left unmatched: 8. The chain's CDR3 is CASSGNRGMGNQPQHF. The DNA for the CDR3 is TGTGCCAGCAGTGGCAACAGGGGAATGGGCAATCAGCCCCAGCATTTT.

This chain links TRBV28 with TRBJ2-4; D is possibly TRBD2 (5 bases). Trimming removed 7 bases from V and 8 bases from J, with 9 bases in between. Germline values: CDR1 MDHEN, CDR2 SYDVKM. The CDR3 runs to 11 residues. CDR3 sequence: CASTQRDIQYF. Here the CDR3 DNA reads TGTGCCAGCACTCAGAGGGACATTCAGTACTTC.